This TCR beta chain was recovered during a study of T cell changes during pregnancy in multiple sclerosis. V was clipped by 2 bases and J by 2 bases, with 9 bases between them. CDR3 length: 14 residues. Per the germline V gene, CDR1 is MDHEN and CDR2 is SYDVKM. Profiling relied on immunoSEQ multiplex PCR, and the TCRdb table lists in-frame clones only, not all of them. This table holds tens of thousands of clones, approximately 92% found once. The origin of this receptor is a female donor in good health, enrolled as a control in a pregnancy study. The source was peripheral blood, collected in the third trimester of pregnancy. The chain carries TRBV28 and TRBJ1-1; unclear D gene. The CDR3: CASSLPGINTEAFF. CDR3 DNA: TGTGCCAGCAGTTTACCGGGAATAAACACTGAAGCTTTCTTT.